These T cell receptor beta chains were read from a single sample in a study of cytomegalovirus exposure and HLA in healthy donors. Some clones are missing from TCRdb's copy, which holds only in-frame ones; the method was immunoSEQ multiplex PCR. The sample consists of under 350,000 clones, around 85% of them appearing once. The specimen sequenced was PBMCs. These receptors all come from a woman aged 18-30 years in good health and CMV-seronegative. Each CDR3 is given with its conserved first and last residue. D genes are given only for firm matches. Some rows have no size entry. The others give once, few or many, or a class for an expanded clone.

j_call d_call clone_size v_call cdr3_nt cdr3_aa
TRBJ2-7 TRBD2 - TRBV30 TGTGCCGGGGGACTAGCGTCCTACGAGCAGTACTTC CAGGLASYEQYF
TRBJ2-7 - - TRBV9 TGTGCCAGCAGCGTAGGGGGCACCCTTATCTACGAGCAGTACTTC CASSVGGTLIYEQYF
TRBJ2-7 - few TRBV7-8 TGTGCCAGCAGCGGGGGGGGCAGCGAGCAGTACTTC CASSGGGSEQYF
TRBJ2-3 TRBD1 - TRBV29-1 TGCAGCGTTGATAGTAGGCAGGGGGCAGATACGCAGTATTTT CSVDSRQGADTQYF
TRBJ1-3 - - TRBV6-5 TGTGCCAGCAGTTACAGCAGGGGACCTGGAAACACCATATATTTT CASSYSRGPGNTIYF
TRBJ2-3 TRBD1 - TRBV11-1 TGTGCCAGCAGCTTAGCGGACAGGGTGAGGACAGATACGCAGTATTTT CASSLADRVRTDTQYF
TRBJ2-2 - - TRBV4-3 TGCGCCAGCAGCCCAGAGGGGGGATACACCGGGGAGCTGTTTTTT CASSPEGGYTGELFF
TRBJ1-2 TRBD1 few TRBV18 TGTGCCAGCTCATCTCGGGACAGGGATACAAATGGCTACACCTTC CASSSRDRDTNGYTF
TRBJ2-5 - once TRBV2 - CASSDVAEGNF
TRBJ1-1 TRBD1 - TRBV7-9 TGTGCCAGCAGCCAGAGACAGGGGCCTTTGGGAGACACTGAAGCTTTCTTT CASSQRQGPLGDTEAFF
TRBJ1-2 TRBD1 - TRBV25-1 TGTGCCAGCAGTGACCCGTTTGGGACAGGGACTTATGGCTACACCTTC CASSDPFGTGTYGYTF
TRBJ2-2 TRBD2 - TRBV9 TGTGCCAGCAGCGTAGCCCCACTAGCGGGGGGCACCGGGGAGCTGTTTTTT CASSVAPLAGGTGELFF
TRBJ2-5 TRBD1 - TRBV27 TGTGCCAGCAGTGCCGAGTTGACAGGGGCCCAAGAGACCCAGTACTTC CASSAELTGAQETQYF
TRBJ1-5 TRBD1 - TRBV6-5 TGTGCCAGCAGTCGACAGGGATACAATCAGCCCCAGCATTTT CASSRQGYNQPQHF
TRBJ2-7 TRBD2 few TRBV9 TGTGCCAGCAGCGTGGGACTAGCGGGACCTTACTACGAGCAGTACTTC CASSVGLAGPYYEQYF
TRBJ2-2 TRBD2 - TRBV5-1 TGCGCCAGCAGCTGGACTAGCGGGAGGGAGAACACCGGGGAGCTGTTTTTT CASSWTSGRENTGELFF
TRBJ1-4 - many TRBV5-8 TGTGCCAGCAGCTTGGTTGCACTAACTGCAACTAATGAAAAACTGTTTTTT CASSLVALTATNEKLFF
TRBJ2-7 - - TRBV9 TGTGCCAGCAGCGTAGCCGGGGTGGCCAGCTCCTACGAGCAGTACTTC CASSVAGVASSYEQYF
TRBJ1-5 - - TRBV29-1 TGCAGCGTTGAAGCAGGGGCGGGTCAGCCCCAGCATTTT CSVEAGAGQPQHF
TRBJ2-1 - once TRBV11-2 TGTGCCAGCAGCTTAGATTACGGGGGCTACAATGAGCAGTTCTTC CASSLDYGGYNEQFF
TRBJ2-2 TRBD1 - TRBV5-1 TGCGCCAGCAGCCGGGACAGGGCGTGGACCGGGGAGCTGTTTTTT CASSRDRAWTGELFF
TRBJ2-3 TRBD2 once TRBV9 TGTGCCAGCAACTACGGGACTAGCGGGGGGGCGACGCAGTATTTT CASNYGTSGGATQYF
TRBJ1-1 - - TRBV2 TGTGCCAGCAGTGAAAGTCGGGTAGTGGCTTTCTTT CASSESRVVAFF
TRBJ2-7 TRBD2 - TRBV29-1 TGCAGCGCGACCGGGACTAGCGGGAGGTCGTTATACGAGCAGTACTTC CSATGTSGRSLYEQYF
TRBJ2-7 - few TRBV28 TGTGCCAGCAGTTCGGAAAGGAGGGGAGGCGACGAGCAGTACTTC CASSSERRGGDEQYF
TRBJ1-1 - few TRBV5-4 TGTGCCAGCAGCTTGACAGAGAACACTGAAGCTTTCTTT CASSLTENTEAFF
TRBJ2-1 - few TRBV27 TGTGCCAGCAGTCCGATGGGGACTGCCAATGAGCAGTTCTTC CASSPMGTANEQFF
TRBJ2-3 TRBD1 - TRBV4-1 TGCGCCAGCAGACCTCATCCTGGACAGGGGGCAGATACGCAGTATTTT CASRPHPGQGADTQYF
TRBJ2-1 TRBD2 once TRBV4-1 TGCGCCAGCAGCCTCTTAGGGGTGAGCGGGGCCCTCTCCTACAATGAGCAGTTCTTC CASSLLGVSGALSYNEQFF
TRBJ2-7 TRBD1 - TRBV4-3 TGCGCCAGCAGCCACTCTCTCCAAGGGGGCTACCCCTACGAGCAGTACTTC CASSHSLQGGYPYEQYF
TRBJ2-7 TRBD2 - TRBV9 TGTGCCAGCAGCGTAGAGGGAGGGCCCTACGAGCAGTACTTC CASSVEGGPYEQYF
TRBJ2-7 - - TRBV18 TGTGCCAGCTCCCTCTCGGGGGACAGCAATATCTACGAGCAGTACTTC CASSLSGDSNIYEQYF
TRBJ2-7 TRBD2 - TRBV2 TGTGCCAGCAGTGAAATCCTAGCGGGAGCGGGCGAGCAGTACTTC CASSEILAGAGEQYF
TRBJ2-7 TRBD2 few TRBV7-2 TGTGCCAGCAGCTTACTAGCGGGGGGGTTTTACGAGCAGTACTTC CASSLLAGGFYEQYF
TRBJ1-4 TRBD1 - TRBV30 TGTGCCTGGAGTATAACGGGACAGGCTAATGAAAAACTGTTTTTT CAWSITGQANEKLFF
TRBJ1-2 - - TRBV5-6 TGTGCCAGCAGCGGGGTGGACCGGGGGTATGGCTACACCTTC CASSGVDRGYGYTF
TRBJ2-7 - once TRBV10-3 TGTGCCATCAGTGAGGCTAAGAACGAGCAGTACTTC CAISEAKNEQYF
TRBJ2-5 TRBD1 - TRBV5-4 TGTGCCAGCAGCTCCCGGGACAGCCATATGAAAGAGACCCAGTACTTC CASSSRDSHMKETQYF
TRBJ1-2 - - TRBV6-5 TGTGCCAGCAGTGGCCCTGAGGAGGGTTACTATGGCTACACCTTC CASSGPEEGYYGYTF
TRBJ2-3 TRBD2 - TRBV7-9 TGTGCCAGCAGCAAAGCGGGAATAAGCACAGATACGCAGTATTTT CASSKAGISTDTQYF
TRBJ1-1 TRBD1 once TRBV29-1 TGCAGCGTTGGCGACAGGGCTCTCACTGAAGCTTTCTTT CSVGDRALTEAFF
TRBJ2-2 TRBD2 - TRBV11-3 TGTGCCAGCAGCGCCACTAGCGGAACGAACACCGGGGAGCTGTTTTTT CASSATSGTNTGELFF
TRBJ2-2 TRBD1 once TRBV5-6 TGTGCCAGCAGGGACTGGACAGGGCCAAACACCGGGGAGCTGTTTTTT CASRDWTGPNTGELFF
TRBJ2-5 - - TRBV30 TGTGCCTGGAGCGAGGATACAGAGACCCAGTACTTC CAWSEDTETQYF
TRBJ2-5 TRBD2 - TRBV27 TGTGCCAGCAGTTTATGGGGAGGGGATCATGAGACCCAGTACTTC CASSLWGGDHETQYF
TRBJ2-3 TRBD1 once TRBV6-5 TGTGCCAGCAGACAGGGGGACGGTACGCAGTATTTT CASRQGDGTQYF
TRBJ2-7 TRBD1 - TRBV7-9 TGTGCCAGCAGCTTGGGACAGGGGGGCTACGAGCAGTACTTC CASSLGQGGYEQYF
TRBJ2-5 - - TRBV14 TGTGCCAGCAGCCGACTAGTGTCCGGGGAGACCCAGTACTTC CASSRLVSGETQYF
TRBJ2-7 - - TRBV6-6 TGTGCCAGCAGTTACGCGGGACCTCCGACCTACGAGCAGTACTTC CASSYAGPPTYEQYF
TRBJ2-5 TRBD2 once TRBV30 TGTGCCTGGAGTGTACAACTAGCGGAAGAGACCCAGTACTTC CAWSVQLAEETQYF
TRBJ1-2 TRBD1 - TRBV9 TGTGCCAGCAGCGTGGACAGGTTTTATGGCTACACCTTC CASSVDRFYGYTF